The 28 T cell receptor beta chains in this list originate from one sample, sequenced in a study of cytomegalovirus exposure and HLA in healthy donors. 13 Jbeta primers and 60 Vbeta primers were used for the PCR. The method was immunoSEQ multiplex PCR; TCRdb's version includes in-frame clones alone and lacks a portion of them. The sample holds 100,000 to 150,000 clones, about four fifths seen once. The source material was PBMCs. These receptors were obtained from a woman in her thirties or forties in good health and CMV-seropositive.

This rearrangement joins TRBV4-3 to TRBJ1-2; 9 bases are a match to TRBD1. Germline V CDR1 and CDR2: LGHNA, YSLEER. V was pared by 0 bases and J by 6 bases, with 8 bases of the junction left unmatched. This CDR3 contains 16 residues. The CDR3 protein is CASSQDGTGKLNGYTF. The CDR3 DNA sequence: TGCGCCAGCAGCCAAGATGGGACAGGGAAGTTGAATGGCTACACCTTC.

This chain joins TRBV5-8 and TRBJ1-1; the match to TRBD1 covers 8 bases. Per germline, CDR1 SGHTS and CDR2 YDEGEE. The length of the CDR3 is 14 residues. J gave up 5 bases and V 4 bases, and 7 bases lay outside the gene matches. CDR3 protein: CASSPDRGQTEAFF. The CDR3 coding sequence is TGTGCCAGCAGCCCAGACAGGGGCCAAACTGAAGCTTTCTTT. Drawing the rest from reference TRBV5-8 and TRBJ1-1, the complete variable domain is EAGVTQSPTHLIKTRGQQATLRCSPISGHTSVYWYQQALGLGLQFLLWYDEGEERNRGNFPPRFSGRQFPNYSSELNVNALELEDSALYLCASSPDRGQTEAFFGQGTRLTVV.

The genes are TRBV2 and TRBJ2-5; 8 nucleotides match TRBD2. The germline gives CDR1 SNHLY, CDR2 FYNNEI. The CDR3 length is 13 residues. After removal of 4 bases from V and 4 bases from J, the junction contained 2 bases not matched to a gene. The CDR3 loop reads CASSGAGGETQYF. CDR3 DNA sequence: TGTGCCAGCAGTGGCGCGGGAGGAGAGACCCAGTACTTC. The full variable domain, with the rest looked up from reference TRBV2 and TRBJ2-5, is EPEVTQTPSHQVTQMGQEVILRCVPISNHLYFYWYRQILGQKVEFLVSFYNNEISEKSEIFDDQFSVERPDGSNFTLKIRSTKLEDSAMYFCASSGAGGETQYFGPGTRLLVL.

This rearrangement joins TRBV4-1 to TRBJ2-7, with D uncertain. The CDR3 is made up of 15 amino acids. Germline V gene data show CDR1 as MGHRA and CDR2 as YSYEKL. V was shortened by 1 base and J by 0 bases, with 10 bases between the two germline ends. In DNA, the CDR3 is TGCGCCAGCAGCCAAGGACCCAGGATCTCCTACGAGCAGTACTTC. It translates to CASSQGPRISYEQYF.

This chain links TRBV27 with TRBJ2-7; D may be TRBD2 (5 bases). The CDR3 runs to 14 residues. The V and J ends lost 2 bases and 1 base respectively, with 9 bases between them. CDR1 is MNHEY, CDR2 SMNVEV, per germline (reference sequence). CDR3: CASSLVPGSYEQYF. As DNA, the CDR3 is TGTGCCAGCAGTTTAGTTCCGGGGTCCTACGAGCAGTACTTC.

The genes are TRBV5-5 and TRBJ2-7; D perhaps matches TRBD2 (6 bases). Per germline, CDR1 SGHKS and CDR2 YYEKEE (reference sequence). V dropped 0 bases and J dropped 2 bases, with 15 bases sitting between them. This CDR3 has 16 amino acids. The CDR3, as DNA: TGTGCCAGCAGCTTGGTAGGGACTCCTCTCACCTACGAGCAGTACTTC. It encodes CASSLVGTPLTYEQYF. Drawing the rest from reference TRBV5-5 and TRBJ2-7, the complete variable domain is DAGVTQSPTHLIKTRGQQVTLRCSPISGHKSVSWYQQVLGQGPQFIFQYYEKEERGRGNFPDRFSARQFPNYSSELNVNALLLGDSALYLCASSLVGTPLTYEQYFGPGTRLTVT.

The chain is built from TRBV6-5 and TRBJ2-1, with 8 bases identical to TRBD2. The CDR3 extends over 14 amino acids. CDR1 and CDR2 (germline): MNHEY, SVGAGI. Germline trimming cut 11 bases from V and 8 bases from J; bases unmatched to any gene: 14. The CDR3 nucleotides are TGTGCCGCCTGGCCCGGGGGGGGAAGCCATGAGCAGTTCTTC. Amino acids: CAAWPGGGSHEQFF.

The chain has TRBV19 and TRBJ1-1, with D maybe TRBD1 (6 bases). This CDR3 spans 16 amino acids. V lost 4 bases to trimming and J lost 0 bases, with 15 bases between them. Per the germline V gene, CDR1 is LNHDA and CDR2 is SQIVND (reference sequence). CDR3 in amino acids: CASSTFLRGMNTEAFF. CDR3 in DNA: TGTGCCAGTAGTACCTTCCTCAGGGGAATGAACACTGAAGCTTTCTTT.

The J gene is TRBJ2-7, the V gene TRBV28; D is perhaps TRBD2 (5 bases). The V end lost 6 bases, the J end lost 5 bases, and 17 bases lay between the germline ends. This CDR3 comprises 14 residues. In germline, CDR1 is MDHEN, CDR2 SYDVKM. Here the CDR3 DNA reads TGTGCCAGCAGGGACGGGATACCCACCAACGAGCAGTACTTC. Amino acids: CASRDGIPTNEQYF.

The chain is built from TRBV5-6 and TRBJ1-1; the D gene is possibly TRBD1 (5 bases). The CDR3 contains 13 residues. From germline, CDR1 is SGHDT and CDR2 YYEEEE. V was shortened by 1 base and J by 11 bases, with 15 bases between the two germline ends. This CDR3 reads CASSLRQSPLAFF. The CDR3 DNA reads TGTGCCAGCAGCTTGCGACAGTCTCCTCTCGCTTTCTTT.

This chain joins TRBV30 and TRBJ2-1, with 11 nucleotides matching TRBD2. CDR1 GTSNPN and CDR2 SVGIG come from the germline V gene (reference sequence). This CDR3 is built from 24 residues. V lost 2 bases, J lost 6 bases, and 33 bases stayed unmatched. CDR3 DNA: TGTGCCTGGAGTAGACCGGGACAGGGAATATTGTTGACTAGCGGGACTATAAGTACCAATGAGCAGTTCTTC. Translated: CAWSRPGQGILLTSGTISTNEQFF.

The chain couples TRBV7-2 to TRBJ2-5; 12 positions match TRBD2. After removal of 1 base from V and 4 bases from J, the junction contained 1 base not matched to a gene. Germline CDR1 reads SGHTA; CDR2 reads FQGNSA. The CDR3 runs to 15 residues. The CDR3 bases are TGTGCCAGCAGCTTAGTGGGACTAGCGGGAGAGACCCAGTACTTC. Residues: CASSLVGLAGETQYF.

The V and J genes are TRBV19 and TRBJ2-7; D not resolved. The CDR3 runs 14 residues. V was cut by 6 bases and J by 0 bases, with 12 bases left in between. Germline V gene sequence: CDR1 LNHDA, CDR2 SQIVND (reference sequence). CDR3 residues: CASSPGGDSYEQYF. The CDR3 region has the DNA TGTGCCAGTAGCCCCGGCGGAGACTCCTACGAGCAGTACTTC.

This sequence joins TRBV7-6 and TRBJ2-5; the D is unclear. Germline assignment: CDR1 SGHVS and CDR2 FNYEAQ. The V end was cut by 0 bases, the J end by 5 bases, with 16 bases between. The CDR3 extends over 16 amino acids. CDR3 bases: TGTGCCAGCAGCTTAGCGGTTCCTCCCGGGTGGGAGACCCAGTACTTC. Translation: CASSLAVPPGWETQYF.

This clone has only a few counts. V gene TRBV7-9 combines with J gene TRBJ2-7; a possible D gene is TRBD2 (5 bases). The CDR3 length is 12 residues. Germline loops: CDR1 SEHNR, CDR2 FQNEAQ (reference sequence). Deletions cut 6 bases from V and 6 bases from J, with 12 bases between. Written as DNA, the CDR3 is TGTGCCAGCAGAGATATTGCGGGCGAGCAGTACTTC. Its translation is CASRDIAGEQYF. The variable domain in full, with the rest retrieved from reference TRBV7-9 and TRBJ2-7, is DTGVSQNPRHKITKRGQNVTFRCDPISEHNRLYWYRQTLGQGPEFLTYFQNEAQLEKSRLLSDRFSAERPKGSFSTLEIQRTEQGDSAMYLCASRDIAGEQYFGPGTRLTVT.

This clone was seen a single time. The chain links TRBV29-1 to TRBJ2-1, with D maybe TRBD2 (6 bases). V was trimmed by 6 bases and J by 1 base, leaving 13 bases between them. The CDR3 runs 14 residues. Germline CDR1 and CDR2: SQVTM and ANQGSEA. CDR3 DNA: TGCAGCGTGGTCACTAGCCTATCCTACAATGAGCAGTTCTTC. This sequence encodes CSVVTSLSYNEQFF.

The genes are TRBV2 and TRBJ2-3, with D maybe TRBD2 (6 bases). V was clipped by 6 bases and J by 0 bases, with 22 bases between them. This CDR3 is built from 18 residues. From germline, CDR1 is SNHLY and CDR2 FYNNEI. The CDR3 protein is CASRDIAERHGSTDTQYF. CDR3 coding DNA: TGTGCCAGCAGAGACATAGCGGAAAGACACGGTAGCACAGATACGCAGTATTTT.

The chain combines TRBV15 with TRBJ2-1, with TRBD1 matching 10 bases. V lost 4 bases to trimming and J lost 10 bases; unmatched junction nucleotides: 7. Looked up from germline, CDR1 is LNHNV and CDR2 is YYDKDF (reference sequence). The length of the CDR3 is 14 residues. CDR3 nucleotides: TGTGCCACCAGCACCCGGACAGGGGGTGGCGAGCAGTTCTTC. It yields the protein CATSTRTGGGEQFF.

The chain joins TRBV19 to TRBJ2-7; a weak D match, TRBD2 (6 bases). The V end lost 5 bases, the J end lost 2 bases, and 16 bases lay between the germline ends. Germline CDR1 is LNHDA and CDR2 is SQIVND (reference sequence). This CDR3 is 15 amino acids long. CDR3 protein: CASSRGFASTYEQYF. The CDR3 DNA reads TGTGCCAGTAGTCGGGGGTTCGCCAGCACCTACGAGCAGTACTTC.

This clone has just a few counts. The CDR3 nucleotides are TGTGCCAGCAGTAAAGGGACAGGGGGCGAGCAGTACTTC. Translating it yields CASSKGTGGEQYF. The chain has TRBV6-6 and TRBJ2-7, with 11 bases lining up with TRBD1. V lost 5 bases and J lost 6; bases outside the gene matches: 3. Germline CDR1 MNHNY, CDR2 SVGAGI (reference sequence). CDR3 length: 13 amino acids.

This chain joins TRBV29-1 and TRBJ2-4, with TRBD1 matching over 7 bases. This CDR3 has 12 residues. Germline CDR1 reads SQVTM; CDR2 reads ANQGSEA. Trimming cost V 7 bases and J 10 bases; bases outside gene matches: 10. DNA for the CDR3: TGCAGCGCCAGTCCGGGACAGAGAATTCAGTACTTC. Residues: CSASPGQRIQYF.

This chain joins TRBV28 and TRBJ1-2, with D perhaps matching TRBD1 (6 bases). The V gene lost 5 bases and the J gene lost 4 bases, with 17 bases spanning the gap. The CDR3 sequence is 15 residues long. CDR1 is MDHEN and CDR2 is SYDVKM in the germline V gene. The CDR3 sequence: CASSPGGPGRYGYTF. As DNA, the CDR3 is TGTGCCAGCAGTCCCGGGGGGCCAGGACGCTATGGCTACACCTTC.

The V call is TRBV29-1, the J call TRBJ2-7; perhaps TRBD1 as D (5 bases). The V end lost 2 bases, the J end lost 5 bases, and 10 bases lay between the germline ends. From germline, CDR1 is SQVTM and CDR2 ANQGSEA. This CDR3 has 12 amino acids. CDR3 DNA sequence: TGCAGCGTTGAATTGAAGGGGAACGAGCAGTACTTC. It yields the protein CSVELKGNEQYF.

The chain uses TRBV7-8 and TRBJ2-1; perhaps TRBD2 as D (6 bases). Deletions cut 1 base from V and 5 bases from J, with 12 bases between. Germline-derived CDR1 and CDR2 are SGHVS and FQNEAQ. There are 15 residues in the CDR3. CDR3 sequence reads: CASSLGRERNNEQFF. CDR3 bases: TGTGCCAGCAGCTTAGGCCGGGAGCGCAACAATGAGCAGTTCTTC.

This chain links TRBV5-6 with TRBJ2-7, with TRBD2 matching 7 bases. Trimming took 0 bases from V and 3 from J; bases not matched to a gene: 9. This CDR3 comprises 16 residues. CDR1 and CDR2 (germline): SGHDT, YYEEEE. CDR3 sequence reads: CASSLAEAGDFYEQYF. CDR3 sequence (DNA): TGTGCCAGCAGCTTGGCAGAGGCGGGAGATTTCTACGAGCAGTACTTC.

The chain combines TRBV14 with TRBJ1-3, with TRBD1 as a possible D gene (5 bases). The CDR3 length is 18 residues. Germline values: CDR1 SGHDN, CDR2 FVKESK. Trimming shortened V by 3 bases and J by 3 bases, and 21 bases separated the two germline ends. CDR3 nucleotide sequence: TGTGCCAGCAGCCATCGGGGGGAAGTGAGATTCGGTGGAAACACCATATATTTT. Amino acid sequence: CASSHRGEVRFGGNTIYF.

The chain employs TRBV5-4 and TRBJ2-4; maybe TRBD2 (6 bases). With 0 bases removed from V and 6 bases from J, the gap between germline ends came to 13 bases. The CDR3 totals 15 residues. Per the germline V gene, CDR1 is SGHNT and CDR2 is YYREEE (reference sequence). DNA of the CDR3: TGTGCCAGCAGCTTGGGTTCTCTGGGAGGAAACATTCAGTACTTC. Its protein product is CASSLGSLGGNIQYF.

The V and J genes are TRBV10-2 and TRBJ2-3; TRBD2 aligns across 8 bases. Looked up from germline, CDR1 is WSHSY and CDR2 is SAAADI. V dropped 6 bases and J dropped 0; count of bases not matched to a gene: 2. The CDR3 consists of 14 residues. The CDR3 DNA sequence: TGCGCCAGCAGAGCGGGAGTAAGCACAGATACGCAGTATTTT. Its translation is CASRAGVSTDTQYF.